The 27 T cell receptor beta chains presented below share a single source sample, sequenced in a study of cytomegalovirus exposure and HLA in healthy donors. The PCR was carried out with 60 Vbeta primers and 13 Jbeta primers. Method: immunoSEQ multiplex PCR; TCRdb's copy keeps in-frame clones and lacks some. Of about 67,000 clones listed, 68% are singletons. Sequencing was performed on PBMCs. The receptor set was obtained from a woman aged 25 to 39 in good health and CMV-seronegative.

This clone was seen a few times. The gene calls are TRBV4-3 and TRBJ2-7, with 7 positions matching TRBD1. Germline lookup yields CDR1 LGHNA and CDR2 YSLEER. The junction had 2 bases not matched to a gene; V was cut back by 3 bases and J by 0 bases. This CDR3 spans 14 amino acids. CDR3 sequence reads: CASSQGQISYEQYF. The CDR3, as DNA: TGCGCCAGCAGCCAGGGACAGATCTCCTACGAGCAGTACTTC.

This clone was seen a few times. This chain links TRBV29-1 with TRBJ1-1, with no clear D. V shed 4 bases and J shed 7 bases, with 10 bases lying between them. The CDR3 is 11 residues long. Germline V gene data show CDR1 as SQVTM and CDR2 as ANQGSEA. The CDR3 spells CSVAPVREAFF. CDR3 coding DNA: TGCAGCGTTGCCCCGGTGCGTGAAGCTTTCTTT.

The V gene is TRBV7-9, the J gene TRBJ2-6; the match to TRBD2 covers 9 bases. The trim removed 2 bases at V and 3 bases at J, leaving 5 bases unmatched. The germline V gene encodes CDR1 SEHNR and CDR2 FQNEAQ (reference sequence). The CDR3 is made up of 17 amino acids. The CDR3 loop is CASSLRAGGGGANVLTF. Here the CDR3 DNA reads TGTGCCAGCAGCTTACGAGCGGGGGGAGGTGGGGCCAACGTCCTGACTTTC.

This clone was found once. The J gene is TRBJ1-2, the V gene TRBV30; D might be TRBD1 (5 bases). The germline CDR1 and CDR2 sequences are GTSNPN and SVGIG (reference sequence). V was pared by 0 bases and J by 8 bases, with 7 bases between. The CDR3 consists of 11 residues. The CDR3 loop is CAWSVRGGYTF. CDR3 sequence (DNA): TGTGCCTGGAGTGTACGGGGGGGCTACACCTTC.

The CDR3 region has the DNA TGTGCCAGTAGTACGGGACAGGGGAGGTCGCCCTACGAGCAGTACTTC. It is translated as CASSTGQGRSPYEQYF. This sequence joins TRBV19 and TRBJ2-7; 10 bases agree with TRBD1. CDR1 and CDR2 from the germline V gene are LNHDA and SQIVND (reference sequence). CDR3 length equals 16 residues. The V and J ends lost 4 bases and 2 bases, in that order; junction bases with no gene match: 8. Using reference TRBV19 and TRBJ2-7 for the parts outside the CDR3, the full variable domain is DGGITQSPKYLFRKEGQNVTLSCEQNLNHDAMYWYRQDPGQGLRLIYYSQIVNDFQKGDIAEGYSVSREKKESFPLTVTSAQKNPTAFYLCASSTGQGRSPYEQYFGPGTRLTVT.

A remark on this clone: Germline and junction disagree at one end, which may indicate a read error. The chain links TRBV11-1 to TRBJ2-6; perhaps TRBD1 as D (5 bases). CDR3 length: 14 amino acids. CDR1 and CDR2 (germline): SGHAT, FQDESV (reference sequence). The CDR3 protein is CASSPRPGANVLTF. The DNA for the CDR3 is TGTGCCAGCAGCCCCCGACCTGGGGCCAACGTCCTGACTTTT.

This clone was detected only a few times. The CDR3 region has the DNA TGTGCCAGCAGGGAACAGGGGGAACGGGAAAAACTGTTTTTT. Its translation: CASREQGEREKLFF. This chain uses TRBV28 with TRBJ1-4; 8 bases fit TRBD1. The V gene's germline CDR1 is MDHEN and CDR2 SYDVKM. V trimming: 6 bases; J trimming: 8 bases; junction bases outside the gene matches: 8. There are 14 residues in the CDR3.

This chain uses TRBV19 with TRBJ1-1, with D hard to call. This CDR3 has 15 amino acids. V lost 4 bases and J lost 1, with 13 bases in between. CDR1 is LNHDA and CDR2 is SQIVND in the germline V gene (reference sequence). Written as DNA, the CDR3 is TGTGCCAGTAGTAAGCCAGGTTCTGCGAACACTGAAGCTTTCTTT. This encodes CASSKPGSANTEAFF.

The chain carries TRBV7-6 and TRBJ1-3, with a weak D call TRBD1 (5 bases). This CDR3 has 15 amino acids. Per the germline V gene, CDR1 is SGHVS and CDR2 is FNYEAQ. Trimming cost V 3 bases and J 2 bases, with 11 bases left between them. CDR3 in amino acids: CASSFGWGAGNTIYF. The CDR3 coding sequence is TGTGCCAGCAGCTTCGGGTGGGGGGCTGGAAACACCATATATTTT.

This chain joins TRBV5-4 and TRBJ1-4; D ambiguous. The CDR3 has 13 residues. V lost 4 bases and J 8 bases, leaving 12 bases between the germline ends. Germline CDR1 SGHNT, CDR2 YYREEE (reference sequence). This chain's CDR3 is CASSQDRGEKLFF. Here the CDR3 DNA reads TGTGCCAGCAGCCAAGACCGAGGGGAAAAACTGTTTTTT.

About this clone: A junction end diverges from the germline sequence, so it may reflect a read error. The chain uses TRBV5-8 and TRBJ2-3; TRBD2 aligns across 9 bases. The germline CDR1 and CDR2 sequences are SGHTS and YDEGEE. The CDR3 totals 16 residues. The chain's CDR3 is CARSPATSGSTDTQYF. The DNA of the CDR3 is TGTGCCCGCAGCCCAGCGACTAGCGGATCCACAGATACGCAGTATTTT.

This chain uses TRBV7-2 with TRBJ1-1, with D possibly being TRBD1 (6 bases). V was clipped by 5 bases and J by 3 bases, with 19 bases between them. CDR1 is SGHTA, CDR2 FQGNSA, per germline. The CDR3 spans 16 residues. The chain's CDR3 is CASSRPEGVVDTEAFF. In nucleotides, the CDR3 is TGTGCCAGCAGCCGGCCCGAGGGGGTAGTAGACACTGAAGCTTTCTTT.

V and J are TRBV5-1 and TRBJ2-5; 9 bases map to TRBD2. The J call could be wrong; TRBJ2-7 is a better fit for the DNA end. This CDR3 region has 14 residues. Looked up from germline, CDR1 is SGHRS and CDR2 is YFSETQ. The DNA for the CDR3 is TGCGCCAGCAGCTTTAGCGGGGGCAAGAACGAGCAGTACTTC. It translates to CASSFSGGKNEQYF.

The chain's CDR3 is CASSRQSSGNTIYF. The DNA for the CDR3 is TGTGCCAGTAGCCGACAGAGCTCTGGAAACACCATATATTTT. The chain has TRBV19 and TRBJ1-3; a possible D gene is TRBD1 (5 bases). Trimming took 6 bases from V and 0 from J, leaving 9 bases between them. This CDR3 has 14 amino acids. Per the germline V gene, CDR1 is LNHDA and CDR2 is SQIVND (reference sequence).

The CDR3 coding sequence is TGTGCCATCAGTGAAGCCAGCGGGGGTTACACAGATACGCAGTATTTT. It yields the protein CAISEASGGYTDTQYF. V usage is TRBV10-3 and J usage is TRBJ2-3; 8 bases line up with TRBD2. V trimming: 3 bases; J trimming: 2 bases; junction bases outside the gene matches: 7. This CDR3 is built from 16 residues. Germline V gives CDR1 ENHRY, CDR2 SYGVKD.

CDR3 DNA: TGTGCCATCAGAACAGGGAACATTCAGTACTTC. Protein: CAIRTGNIQYF. The chain joins TRBV10-3 to TRBJ2-4; D is perhaps TRBD1 (6 bases). Trimming shortened V by 6 bases and J by 7 bases, and 7 bases separated the two germline ends. The length of the CDR3 is 11 residues. CDR1 is ENHRY, CDR2 SYGVKD, per germline.

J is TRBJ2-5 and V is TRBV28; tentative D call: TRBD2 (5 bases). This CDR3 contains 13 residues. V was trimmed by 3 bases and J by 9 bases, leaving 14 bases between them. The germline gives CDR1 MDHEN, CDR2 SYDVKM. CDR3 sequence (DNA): TGTGCCAGCAGTTTCGCGGATCGGCGGGCCCAGTACTTC. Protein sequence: CASSFADRRAQYF.

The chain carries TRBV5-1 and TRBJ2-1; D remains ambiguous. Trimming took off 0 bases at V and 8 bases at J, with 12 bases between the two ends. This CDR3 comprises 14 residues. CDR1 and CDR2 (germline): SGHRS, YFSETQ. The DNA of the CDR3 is TGCGCCAGCAGCTTGGTGGCCCCAAGCGATGAGCAGTTCTTC. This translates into CASSLVAPSDEQFF.

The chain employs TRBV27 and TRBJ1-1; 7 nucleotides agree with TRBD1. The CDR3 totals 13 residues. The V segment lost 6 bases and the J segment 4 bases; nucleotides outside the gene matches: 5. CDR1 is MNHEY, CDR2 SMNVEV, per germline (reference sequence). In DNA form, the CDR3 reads TGTGCCAGCAGGGTACAGGGGACCACTGAAGCTTTCTTT. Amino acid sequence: CASRVQGTTEAFF.

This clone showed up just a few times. CDR3 DNA: TGTGCCAGCAGTGTGGAGGTGTTGGGAAACACCATATATTTT. This codes for CASSVEVLGNTIYF. The genes are TRBV2 and TRBJ1-3; D remains ambiguous. With 4 bases removed from V and 4 bases from J, the gap between germline ends came to 11 bases. The CDR3 is 14 amino acids. Germline V gene sequence: CDR1 SNHLY, CDR2 FYNNEI.

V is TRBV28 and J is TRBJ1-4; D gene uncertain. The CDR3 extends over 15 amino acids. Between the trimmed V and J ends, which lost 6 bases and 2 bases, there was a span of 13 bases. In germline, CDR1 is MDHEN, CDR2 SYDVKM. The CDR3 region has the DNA TGTGCCAGCAGCCCGGGAGGAGACACTAATGAAAAACTGTTTTTT. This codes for CASSPGGDTNEKLFF.

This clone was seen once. The CDR3 region is CASSLDSTAGKLFF. CDR3 bases: TGTGCCAGCAGCTTAGATTCTACAGCTGGAAAACTGTTTTTT. The chain joins TRBV7-2 to TRBJ1-4; D is undetermined. Per the germline V gene, CDR1 is SGHTA and CDR2 is FQGNSA. CDR3 length equals 14 residues. V was cut by 1 base and J by 10 bases, with 13 bases left in between.

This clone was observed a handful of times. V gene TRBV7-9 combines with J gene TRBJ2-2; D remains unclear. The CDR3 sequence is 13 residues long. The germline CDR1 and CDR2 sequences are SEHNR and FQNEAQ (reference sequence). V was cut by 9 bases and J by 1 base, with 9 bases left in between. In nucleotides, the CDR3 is TGTGCCAGTGAGCAAGAGAACACCGGGGAGCTGTTTTTT. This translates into CASEQENTGELFF.

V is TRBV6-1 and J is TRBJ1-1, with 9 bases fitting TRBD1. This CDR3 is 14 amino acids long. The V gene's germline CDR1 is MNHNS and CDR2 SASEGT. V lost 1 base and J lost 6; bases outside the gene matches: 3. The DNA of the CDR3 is TGTGCCAGCAGTGAAGGGGGACAGGGCGCTGAAGCTTTCTTT. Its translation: CASSEGGQGAEAFF.

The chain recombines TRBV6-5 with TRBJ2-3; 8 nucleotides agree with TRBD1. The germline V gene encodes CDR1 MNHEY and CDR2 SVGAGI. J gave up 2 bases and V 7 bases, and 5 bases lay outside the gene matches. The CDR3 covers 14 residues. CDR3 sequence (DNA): TGTGCCAGCACTGGACAGGGAATCACAGATACGCAGTATTTT. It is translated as CASTGQGITDTQYF.

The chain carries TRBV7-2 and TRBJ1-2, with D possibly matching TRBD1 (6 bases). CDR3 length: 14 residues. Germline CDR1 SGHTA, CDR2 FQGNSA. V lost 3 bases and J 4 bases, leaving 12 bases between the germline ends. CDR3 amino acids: CASSFVQGIYGYTF. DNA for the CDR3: TGTGCCAGCAGCTTTGTACAGGGTATCTATGGCTACACCTTC.

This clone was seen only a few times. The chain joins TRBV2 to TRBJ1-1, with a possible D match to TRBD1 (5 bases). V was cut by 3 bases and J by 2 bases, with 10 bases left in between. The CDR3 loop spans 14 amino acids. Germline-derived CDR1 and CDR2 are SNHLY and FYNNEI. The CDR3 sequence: CASSDTGTNTEAFF. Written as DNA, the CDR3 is TGTGCCAGCAGTGATACAGGAACTAACACTGAAGCTTTCTTT. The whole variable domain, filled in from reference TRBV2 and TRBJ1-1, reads EPEVTQTPSHQVTQMGQEVILRCVPISNHLYFYWYRQILGQKVEFLVSFYNNEISEKSEIFDDQFSVERPDGSNFTLKIRSTKLEDSAMYFCASSDTGTNTEAFFGQGTRLTVV.